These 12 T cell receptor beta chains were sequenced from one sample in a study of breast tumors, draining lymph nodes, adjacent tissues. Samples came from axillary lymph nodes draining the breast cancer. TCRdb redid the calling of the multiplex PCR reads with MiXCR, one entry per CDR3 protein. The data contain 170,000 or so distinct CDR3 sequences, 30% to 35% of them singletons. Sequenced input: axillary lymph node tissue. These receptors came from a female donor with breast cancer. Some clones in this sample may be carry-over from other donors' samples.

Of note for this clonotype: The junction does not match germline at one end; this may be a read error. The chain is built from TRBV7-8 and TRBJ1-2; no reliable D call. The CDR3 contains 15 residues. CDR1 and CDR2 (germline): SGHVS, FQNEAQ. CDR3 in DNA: TGTGCCAGCGGCTTAGCGATGGCAGTAAACTATGGCTACTCCTTC. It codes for CASGLAMAVNYGYSF.

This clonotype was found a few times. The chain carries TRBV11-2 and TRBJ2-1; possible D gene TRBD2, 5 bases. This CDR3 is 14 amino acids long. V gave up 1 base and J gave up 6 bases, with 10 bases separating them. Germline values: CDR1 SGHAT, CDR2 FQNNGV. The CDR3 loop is CASSLVLAANEQFF. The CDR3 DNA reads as TGTGCCAGCAGCTTAGTCCTAGCAGCCAATGAGCAGTTCTTC.

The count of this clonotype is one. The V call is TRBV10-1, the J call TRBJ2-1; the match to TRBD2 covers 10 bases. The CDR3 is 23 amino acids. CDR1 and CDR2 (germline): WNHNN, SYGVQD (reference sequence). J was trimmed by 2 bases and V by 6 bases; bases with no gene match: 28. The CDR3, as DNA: TGCGCCAGCAGAGGGGGGATAGAGGACGGGAGAGCGGGAGGGGTAGATGCCTACAATGAGCAGTTCTTC. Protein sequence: CASRGGIEDGRAGGVDAYNEQFF.

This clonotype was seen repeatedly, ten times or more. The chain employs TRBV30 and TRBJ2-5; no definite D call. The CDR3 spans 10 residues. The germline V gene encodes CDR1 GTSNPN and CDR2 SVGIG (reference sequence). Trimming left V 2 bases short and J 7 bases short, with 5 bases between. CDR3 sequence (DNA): TGTGCCTGGAGTCTGGGGACCCAGTACTTC. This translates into CAWSLGTQYF.

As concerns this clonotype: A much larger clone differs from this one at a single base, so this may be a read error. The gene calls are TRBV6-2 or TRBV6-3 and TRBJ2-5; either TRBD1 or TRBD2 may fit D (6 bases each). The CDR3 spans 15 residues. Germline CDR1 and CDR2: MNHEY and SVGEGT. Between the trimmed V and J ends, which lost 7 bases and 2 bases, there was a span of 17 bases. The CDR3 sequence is CASMARDTSQETQYF. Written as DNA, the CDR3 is TGTGCCAGCATGGCGCGGGACACCTCACAAGAGACCCAGTACTTC.

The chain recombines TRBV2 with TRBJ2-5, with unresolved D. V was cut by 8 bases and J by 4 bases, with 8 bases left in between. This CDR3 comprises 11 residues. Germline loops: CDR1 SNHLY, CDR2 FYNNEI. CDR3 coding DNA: TGTGCCAGCGATCGCCCAGAGACCCAGTACTTC. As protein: CASDRPETQYF.

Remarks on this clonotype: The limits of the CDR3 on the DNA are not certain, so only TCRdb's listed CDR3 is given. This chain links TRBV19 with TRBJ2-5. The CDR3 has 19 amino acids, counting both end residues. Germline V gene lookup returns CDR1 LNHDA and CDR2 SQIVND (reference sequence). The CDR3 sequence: CALEKFIGNTIYFGETQYF.

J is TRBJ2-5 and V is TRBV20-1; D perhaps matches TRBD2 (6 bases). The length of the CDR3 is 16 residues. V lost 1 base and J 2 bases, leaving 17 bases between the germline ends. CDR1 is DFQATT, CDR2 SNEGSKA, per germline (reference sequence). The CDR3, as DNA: TGCAGTGCTAGAGTAGGTGGCGGGGCCTTTCAAGAGACCCAGTACTTC. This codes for CSARVGGGAFQETQYF.

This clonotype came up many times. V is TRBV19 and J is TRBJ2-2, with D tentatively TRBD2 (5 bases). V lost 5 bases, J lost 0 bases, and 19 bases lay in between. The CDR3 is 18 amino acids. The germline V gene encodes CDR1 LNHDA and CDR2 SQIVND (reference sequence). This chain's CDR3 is CASSLLTDSIANTGELFF. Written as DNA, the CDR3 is TGTGCCAGTAGTCTTTTGACGGACTCCATAGCGAACACCGGGGAGCTGTTTTTT.

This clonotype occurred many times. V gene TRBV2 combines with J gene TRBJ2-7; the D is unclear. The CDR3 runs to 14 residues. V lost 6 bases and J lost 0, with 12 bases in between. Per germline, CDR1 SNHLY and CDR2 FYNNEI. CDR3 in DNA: TGTGCCAGCAGAGCCAATTCACCCTCCTACGAGCAGTACTTC. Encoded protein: CASRANSPSYEQYF.

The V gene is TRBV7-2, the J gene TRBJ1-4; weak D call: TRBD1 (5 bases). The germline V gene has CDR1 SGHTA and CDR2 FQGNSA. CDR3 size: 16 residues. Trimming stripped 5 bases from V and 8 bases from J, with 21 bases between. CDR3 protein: CASSLPSGTYGEKLFF. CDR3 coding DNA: TGTGCCAGCAGCCTACCTAGCGGGACGTACGGAGAAAAACTGTTTTTT.

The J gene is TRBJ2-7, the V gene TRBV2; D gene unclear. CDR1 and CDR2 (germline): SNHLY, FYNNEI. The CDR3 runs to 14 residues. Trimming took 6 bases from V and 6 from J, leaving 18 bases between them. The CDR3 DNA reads TGTGCCAGCAGCCCAGATAAGGGTGAAGGCGAGCAGTACTTC. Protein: CASSPDKGEGEQYF.